This record looks at one TCR beta chain sequence and its context. Sequencing was performed with immunoSEQ multiplex PCR; in TCRdb, only in-frame clones are kept and a portion is missing. The sample lists roughly 2.4 million clones, roughly 95% occurring once. This entry comes from a study of shared clonotypes between healthy human individuals. Germline values: CDR1 MDHEN, CDR2 SYDVKM. The CDR3 is 13 residues long. V gave up 4 bases and J gave up 8 bases, with 12 bases separating them. The material sequenced was naive CD4+ T cells sorted from blood. The subset was: CD45RA+ positively selected. The sequence was collected from a man younger than 35 in good health. The rearrangement joins TRBV28 to TRBJ2-1; D unresolved. In nucleotides, the CDR3 is TGTGCCAGCAGTTCAATGGTAGGGCATGAGCAGTTCTTC. Translating gives CASSSMVGHEQFF.